The clone carrying this T cell receptor beta chain came up once. Its cognate antigen is unknown. This record belongs to a study of T cell responses to AZD1222 COVID-19 vaccine. This CDR3 has 13 amino acids. Trimming pared 8 bases from V and 3 bases from J, leaving 14 bases between. Germline V lookup: CDR1 LGHNA, CDR2 YNFKEQ. Assay: immunoSEQ multiplex PCR; the TCRdb copy retains only in-frame clones and omits some. The table shows 65,000 to 100,000 clones, with 80% occurring only once. Findings and caveats of the study: Among those given AZD1222, only 6 or 7 were seropositive at baseline. Nearly half of spike-specific TCRs reportedly go after variant regions that carry no mutations. With two AZD1222 doses given, Spike-specific TCR breadth and depth both rose.

The sample here was peripheral blood, taken on day 0 of AZD1222 vaccination. This TCR was recovered from an adult in good health. This chain joins TRBV4-2 and TRBJ2-7; TRBD1 is a possible D gene (6 bases). The CDR3 reads CASGKTGGYEQYF. For the CDR3, the DNA is TGTGCCAGCGGGAAGACAGGCGGCTACGAGCAGTACTTC.